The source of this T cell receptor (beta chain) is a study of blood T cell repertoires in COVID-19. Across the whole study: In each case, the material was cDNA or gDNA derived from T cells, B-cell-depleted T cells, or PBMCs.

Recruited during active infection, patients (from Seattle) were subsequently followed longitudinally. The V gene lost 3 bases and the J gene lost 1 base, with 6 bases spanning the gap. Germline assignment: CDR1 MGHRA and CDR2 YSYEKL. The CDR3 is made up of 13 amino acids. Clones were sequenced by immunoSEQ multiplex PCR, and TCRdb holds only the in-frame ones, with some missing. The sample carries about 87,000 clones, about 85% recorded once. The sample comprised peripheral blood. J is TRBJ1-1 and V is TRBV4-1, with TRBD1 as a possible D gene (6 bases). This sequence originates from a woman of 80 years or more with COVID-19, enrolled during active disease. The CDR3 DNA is TGCGCCAGCAGCCAGGGACAGAACACTGAAGCTTTCTTT. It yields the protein CASSQGQNTEAFF.